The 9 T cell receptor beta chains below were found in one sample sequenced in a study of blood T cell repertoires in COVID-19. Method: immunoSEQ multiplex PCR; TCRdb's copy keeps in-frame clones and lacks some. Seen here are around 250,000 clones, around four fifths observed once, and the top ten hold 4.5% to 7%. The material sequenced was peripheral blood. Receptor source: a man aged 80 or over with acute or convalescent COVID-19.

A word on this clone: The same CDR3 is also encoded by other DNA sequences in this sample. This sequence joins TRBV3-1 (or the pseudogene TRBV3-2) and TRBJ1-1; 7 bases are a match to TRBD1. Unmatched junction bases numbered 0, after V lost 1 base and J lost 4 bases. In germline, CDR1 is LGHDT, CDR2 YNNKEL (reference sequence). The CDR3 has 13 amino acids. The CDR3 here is CASSQAGGTEAFF. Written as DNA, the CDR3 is TGTGCCAGCAGCCAAGCAGGGGGCACTGAAGCTTTCTTT.

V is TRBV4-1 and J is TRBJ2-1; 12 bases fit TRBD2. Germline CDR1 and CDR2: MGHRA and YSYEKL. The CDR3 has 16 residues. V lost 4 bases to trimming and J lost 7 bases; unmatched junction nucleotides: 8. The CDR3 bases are TGCGCCAGCAGCCTAGAGGGAACTAGCGGGAGGAATGAGCAGTTCTTC. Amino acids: CASSLEGTSGRNEQFF.

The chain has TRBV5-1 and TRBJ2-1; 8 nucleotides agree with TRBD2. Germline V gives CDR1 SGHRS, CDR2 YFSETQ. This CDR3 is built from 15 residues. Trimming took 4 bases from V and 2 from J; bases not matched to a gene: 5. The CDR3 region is CASSEGLAPYNEQFF. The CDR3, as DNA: TGCGCCAGCAGCGAAGGACTAGCACCCTACAATGAGCAGTTCTTC.

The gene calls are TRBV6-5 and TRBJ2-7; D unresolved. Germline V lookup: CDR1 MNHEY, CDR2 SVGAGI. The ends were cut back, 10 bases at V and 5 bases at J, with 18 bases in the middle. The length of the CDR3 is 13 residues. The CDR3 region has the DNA TGTGCCACCAAGTCCCCCAGAACCCACGAGCAGTACTTC. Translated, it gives CATKSPRTHEQYF.

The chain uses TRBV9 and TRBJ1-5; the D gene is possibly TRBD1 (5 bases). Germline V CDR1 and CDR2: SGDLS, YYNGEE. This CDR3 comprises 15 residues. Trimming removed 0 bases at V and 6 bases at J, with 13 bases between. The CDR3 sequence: CASSVGEGIGQPQHF. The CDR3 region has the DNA TGTGCCAGCAGCGTAGGGGAGGGGATTGGTCAGCCCCAGCATTTT.

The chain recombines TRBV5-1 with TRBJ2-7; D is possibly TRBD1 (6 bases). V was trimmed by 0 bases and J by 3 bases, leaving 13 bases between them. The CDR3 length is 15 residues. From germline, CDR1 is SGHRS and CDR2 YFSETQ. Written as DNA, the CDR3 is TGCGCCAGCAGCTTGGATCTGGACAGCCTCTACGAGCAGTACTTC. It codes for CASSLDLDSLYEQYF.

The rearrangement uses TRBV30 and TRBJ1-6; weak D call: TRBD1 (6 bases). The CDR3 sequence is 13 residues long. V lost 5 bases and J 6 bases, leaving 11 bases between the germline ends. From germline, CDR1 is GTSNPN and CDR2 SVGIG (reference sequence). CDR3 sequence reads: CAWEDSPNSPLHF. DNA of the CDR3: TGTGCCTGGGAGGACAGTCCTAATTCACCCCTCCACTTT. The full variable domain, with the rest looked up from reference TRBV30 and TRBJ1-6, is SQTIHQWPATLVQPVGSPLSLECTVEGTSNPNLYWYRQAAGRGLQLLFYSVGIGQISSEVPQNLSASRPQDRQFILSSKKLLLSDSGFYLCAWEDSPNSPLHFGNGTRLTVT.

The CDR3 coding sequence is TGTGCCAGCAGCTTATACAGGACGTCCCCCGGGGAGCTGTTTTTT. Amino acid sequence: CASSLYRTSPGELFF. The chain joins TRBV5-4 to TRBJ2-2, with D possibly matching TRBD1 (5 bases). Per the germline V gene, CDR1 is SGHNT and CDR2 is YYREEE (reference sequence). Trimming took off 2 bases at V and 6 bases at J, with 14 bases between the two ends. The CDR3 totals 15 residues. The variable domain in full, with the rest retrieved from reference TRBV5-4 and TRBJ2-2, is ETGVTQSPTHLIKTRGQQVTLRCSSQSGHNTVSWYQQALGQGPQFIFQYYREEENGRGNFPPRFSGLQFPNYSSELNVNALELDDSALYLCASSLYRTSPGELFFGEGSRLTVL.

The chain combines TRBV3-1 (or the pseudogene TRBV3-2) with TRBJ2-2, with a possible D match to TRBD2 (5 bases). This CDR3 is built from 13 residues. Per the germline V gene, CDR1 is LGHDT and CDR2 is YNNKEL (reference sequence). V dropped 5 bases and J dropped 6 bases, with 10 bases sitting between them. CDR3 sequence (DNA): TGTGCCAGCAGCACTCAGCGGTCCGGGGAGCTGTTTTTT. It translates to CASSTQRSGELFF.